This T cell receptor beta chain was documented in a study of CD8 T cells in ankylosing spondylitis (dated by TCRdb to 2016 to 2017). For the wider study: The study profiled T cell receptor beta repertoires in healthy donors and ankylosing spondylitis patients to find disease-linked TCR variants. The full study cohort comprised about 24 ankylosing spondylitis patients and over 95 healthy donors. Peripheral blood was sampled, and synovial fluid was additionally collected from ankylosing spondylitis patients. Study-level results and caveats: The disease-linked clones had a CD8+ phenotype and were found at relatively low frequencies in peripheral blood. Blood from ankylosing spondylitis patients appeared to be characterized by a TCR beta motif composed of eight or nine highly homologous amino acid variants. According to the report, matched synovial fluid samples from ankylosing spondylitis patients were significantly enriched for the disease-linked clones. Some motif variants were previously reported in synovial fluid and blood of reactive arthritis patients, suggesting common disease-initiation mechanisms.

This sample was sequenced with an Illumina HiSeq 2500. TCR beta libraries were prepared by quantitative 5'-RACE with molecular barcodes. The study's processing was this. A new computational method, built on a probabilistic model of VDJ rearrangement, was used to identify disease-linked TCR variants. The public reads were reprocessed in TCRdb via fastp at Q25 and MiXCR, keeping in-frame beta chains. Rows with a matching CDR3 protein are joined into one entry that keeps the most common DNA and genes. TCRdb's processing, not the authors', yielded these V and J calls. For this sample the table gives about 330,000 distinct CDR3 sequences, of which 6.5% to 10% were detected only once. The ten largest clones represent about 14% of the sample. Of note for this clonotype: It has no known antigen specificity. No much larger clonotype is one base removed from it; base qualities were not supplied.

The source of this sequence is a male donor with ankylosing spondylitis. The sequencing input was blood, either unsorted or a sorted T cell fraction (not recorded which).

The DNA sequence is given as TGCAGTGCTAAACAGGCGTACTACGAGCAGTACTTC. Translated, it reads CSAKQAYYEQYF. This chain joins TRBV20-1 to TRBJ2-7, with a tentative D gene TRBD1 over 5 matching bases. The germline V gene encodes CDR1 DFQATT and CDR2 SNEGSKA (reference sequence). V and J are truncated by 4 bases and 3 bases respectively, leaving an intervening sequence of 10 bases. Reading from cysteine to phenylalanine, the CDR3 counts 12 amino acids. The kept DNA is CDR3 alone, 36 bases in frame from the first base.